This passage covers 14 T cell receptor beta chains from one sample sequenced in a study of shared clonotypes between healthy human individuals. The naive CD8 fraction comprised CD45RO-negative cells positively selected for CCR7 and excluded terminally differentiated effector memory CD45RA+ cells. Sequencing was performed with immunoSEQ multiplex PCR; in TCRdb, only in-frame clones are kept and a portion is missing. Of 560,000 or so clones in the sample, 90% to 97% were seen once. The specimen sequenced was naive CD8+ T cells sorted from blood. These TCRs come from a woman younger than 45 in good health.

The genes are TRBV29-1 and TRBJ2-6, with D possibly matching TRBD1 (6 bases). Germline CDR1 and CDR2: SQVTM and ANQGSEA. The V end was cut by 6 bases, the J end by 2 bases, with 11 bases between. The CDR3 length is 14 residues. In DNA, the CDR3 is TGCAGCGTAGATACAGGGACTGGGGCCAACGTCCTGACTTTC. Encoded protein: CSVDTGTGANVLTF.

Notes on this clone: Other DNA sequences within the sample encode an identical CDR3. The V and J genes are TRBV27 and TRBJ2-7; tentatively, D is TRBD1 or TRBD2 (5 bases each). The CDR3 is made up of 13 amino acids. Trimming left V 2 bases short and J 1 base short, with 6 bases between. From germline, CDR1 is MNHEY and CDR2 SMNVEV (reference sequence). CDR3 protein: CASSLGGSYEQYF. The DNA of the CDR3 is TGTGCCAGCAGTTTAGGGGGATCCTACGAGCAGTACTTC.

This clone was observed a single time. The chain recombines TRBV11-2 with TRBJ2-7; the D is unclear. Germline V gene sequence: CDR1 SGHAT, CDR2 FQNNGV. CDR3 length: 15 amino acids. Trimming took 0 bases from V and 0 from J, leaving 9 bases between them. Written as DNA, the CDR3 is TGTGCCAGCAGCTTAGATCAAAGTTTCTCCTACGAGCAGTACTTC. This gives the protein CASSLDQSFSYEQYF.

This clone has more than one count but fewer than ten. The V call is TRBV4-1, the J call TRBJ1-1; D gene unclear. Trimming removed 0 bases at V and 14 bases at J, with 16 bases between. CDR1 is MGHRA, CDR2 YSYEKL, per germline. The CDR3 is 13 residues long. The CDR3 DNA follows: TGCGCCAGCAGCCAAGATCGAGAAGCCACGGCCTTCTTT. The encoded protein is CASSQDREATAFF.

The chain carries TRBV27 and TRBJ1-1, with D perhaps matching TRBD1 (5 bases). V gave up 8 bases and J gave up 5 bases, with 18 bases separating them. CDR1 and CDR2 from the germline V gene are MNHEY and SMNVEV (reference sequence). This CDR3 is built from 14 residues. Written as DNA, the CDR3 is TGTGCCAGCCACCTGACGGGCGAGGGGACTGAAGCTTTCTTT. Its protein is CASHLTGEGTEAFF.

This chain's CDR3 is CASSVDSKNEQFF. CDR3 bases: TGTGCCAGCAGCGTAGATAGCAAAAATGAGCAGTTCTTC. The chain couples TRBV9 to TRBJ2-1; D is uncertain. CDR1 and CDR2 from the germline V gene are SGDLS and YYNGEE. The CDR3 runs 13 residues. V shed 0 bases and J shed 7 bases, with 8 bases lying between them.

The CDR3 region is CASSAWDYPYNEQFF. The CDR3, as DNA: TGTGCCAGCAGCGCCTGGGACTATCCTTACAATGAGCAGTTCTTC. J is TRBJ2-1 and V is TRBV9; 7 bases line up with TRBD2. V lost 3 bases to trimming and J lost 4 bases; unmatched junction nucleotides: 7. This CDR3 is built from 15 residues. Germline V gene lookup returns CDR1 SGDLS and CDR2 YYNGEE. Variable domain in full (rest from reference TRBV9 and TRBJ2-1): DSGVTQTPKHLITATGQRVTLRCSPRSGDLSVYWYQQSLDQGLQFLIQYYNGEERAKGNILERFSAQQFPDLHSELNLSSLELGDSALYFCASSAWDYPYNEQFFGPGTRLTVL.

This chain joins TRBV4-2 and TRBJ1-1; 7 nucleotides match TRBD1. With V trimmed by 0 bases and J by 11 bases, 9 bases remained unmatched. CDR1 LGHNA and CDR2 YNFKEQ come from the germline V gene. The CDR3 is 14 residues long. The CDR3 here is CASSQDRGEFLAFF. DNA for the CDR3: TGTGCCAGCAGCCAAGACAGGGGGGAGTTTCTGGCTTTCTTT.

This clone was detected only once. The rearrangement links TRBV28 to TRBJ2-1; 14 nucleotides align to TRBD2. The CDR3 loop spans 16 amino acids. Trimming removed 6 bases from V and 6 bases from J; junction bases left unmatched: 7. The germline V gene encodes CDR1 MDHEN and CDR2 SYDVKM. The CDR3 sequence is CASSPRGTSGSNEQFF. CDR3 DNA: TGTGCCAGCAGCCCACGAGGGACTAGCGGGAGCAATGAGCAGTTCTTC.

CDR3 DNA: TGTGCCAGCAGCTCCCAGACAGGGTACACTGAAGCTTTCTTT. Protein sequence: CASSSQTGYTEAFF. The V call is TRBV5-6, the J call TRBJ1-1, with 7 bases fitting TRBD1. Germline V gives CDR1 SGHDT, CDR2 YYEEEE. J lost 3 bases, V lost 3 bases, and 5 bases had no gene match. The CDR3 is 14 residues long. Looking up the rest from reference TRBV5-6 and TRBJ1-1 gives the full variable domain: DAGVTQSPTHLIKTRGQQVTLRCSPKSGHDTVSWYQQALGQGPQFIFQYYEEEERQRGNFPDRFSGHQFPNYSSELNVNALLLGDSALYLCASSSQTGYTEAFFGQGTRLTVV.

The CDR3 sequence: CASSSALRAGELFF. In nucleotides, the CDR3 is TGTGCCAGCAGTTCCGCCCTAAGAGCCGGGGAGCTGTTTTTT. This rearrangement joins TRBV28 to TRBJ2-2; D uncertain. Germline V gives CDR1 MDHEN, CDR2 SYDVKM. The CDR3 has 14 residues. V gave up 4 bases and J gave up 6 bases, with 12 bases separating them.

J is TRBJ1-2 and V is TRBV19; 7 bases map to TRBD1. With 8 bases clipped from V and 4 bases from J, the junction kept 1 base outside the gene matches. Per germline, CDR1 LNHDA and CDR2 SQIVND (reference sequence). The CDR3 spans 11 residues. The CDR3 DNA sequence: TGTGCCAGTTGGGACAGCTATGGCTACACCTTC. It codes for CASWDSYGYTF.

This chain joins TRBV28 and TRBJ2-1, with TRBD2 matching 8 bases. Germline V CDR1 and CDR2: MDHEN, SYDVKM. This CDR3 has 17 residues. V dropped 5 bases and J dropped 0; count of bases not matched to a gene: 9. The CDR3 loop reads CASSRLASQPSYNEQFF. The CDR3 DNA reads as TGTGCCAGCAGTCGACTAGCGTCACAACCCTCCTACAATGAGCAGTTCTTC. The whole variable domain, filled in from reference TRBV28 and TRBJ2-1, reads DVKVTQSSRYLVKRTGEKVFLECVQDMDHENMFWYRQDPGLGLRLIYFSYDVKMKEKGDIPEGYSVSREKKERFSLILESASTNQTSMYLCASSRLASQPSYNEQFFGPGTRLTVL.

J is TRBJ2-5 and V is TRBV13; D might be TRBD1 (5 bases). Between the trimmed V and J ends, which lost 2 bases and 5 bases, there was a span of 12 bases. The CDR3 spans 14 residues. The germline V gene has CDR1 PRHDT and CDR2 FYEKMQ (reference sequence). DNA of the CDR3: TGTGCCAGCAGCTTAACGCAGGGCGTGGAGACCCAGTACTTC. Translation: CASSLTQGVETQYF.